The sequence of this TCR beta chain was determined in a study of blood T cells in healthy people across ages. The study, taken as a whole, reports: CMV status of donors was not determined, possibly confounding expanded clonotype changes. Observed TCR beta diversity per million T cells went down as age went up. This fall followed a roughly linear course with age.

The CDR3 is 13 residues long. The V gene lost 1 base and the J gene lost 2 bases, with 7 bases spanning the gap. Germline V gene lookup returns CDR1 DFQATT and CDR2 SNEGSKA (reference sequence). As to this clonotype: Its specificity is not known.

Next came a second PCR, run for about 6 to 12 cycles, which used a sample-barcoded 5' primer along with a J-beta primer mix. TCRdb processed the 5' RACE reads anew with MiXCR; each CDR3 protein has one entry. In the table there are 700,000 to 850,000 distinct CDR3 sequences, about 53% of which are singletons. There were healthy Caucasian individuals from Russia, aged about 6 to 100, serving as donors. Each donor's blood draw was approximately 10 milliliters of peripheral blood. The rearrangement links TRBV20-1 to TRBJ2-3, with a weak D call TRBD2 (5 bases). The receptor's source is an elderly man in good health. Material: blood. DNA for the CDR3: TGCAGTGCTAGAGCGGGATTCACAGATACGCAGTATTTT. Translated, it gives CSARAGFTDTQYF.